The T cell receptor (beta chain) described here comes from a study of regulatory T cells in long-lasting Graves disease. The V end lost 5 bases, the J end lost 0 bases, and 12 bases lay between the germline ends. CDR3 length: 15 residues. CDR1 is SGHVS and CDR2 is FQNEAQ in the germline V gene. Broader study findings: Clonotypes that were public and shared totalled about 2,500 in persistent patients versus about a thousand in new patients.

This clonotype was counted ten times or more. The antigen is unknown. Time point reported: newly diagnosed GD, antithyroid drugs for less than 3 months. PBMC-extracted RNA yielded the TCR library. Xi'an, China, was home to the endocrinology department that provided patients. A peripheral blood sample, roughly 8.8 milliliters in volume, was drawn into EDTA tubes. In building TCR beta libraries, iRepertoire HTBI primers were used together with Arm-PCR of CDR3 regions. TCRdb called the multiplex PCR reads again in MiXCR, with one record for every CDR3 protein. The sample consists of roughly 530,000 distinct CDR3 sequences, 15% to 20% of them appearing once. The sample was also reused in another study, on T cells in Graves' hyperthyroidism and ophthalmopathy. From that study: TCR CDR3 underwent first-round RT-PCR with the HTBI primer set.

The genes are TRBV7-8 and TRBJ2-3, with D hard to call. This TCR came from a woman aged 35-60 years with Graves disease. The sample in question was peripheral blood mononuclear cells (PBMCs), obtained at new diagnosis, from a patient treated with antithyroid drugs. As DNA, the CDR3 is TGTGCCAGCAGCCGAGTTAGCTATAGCACAGATACGCAGTATTTT. Protein sequence: CASSRVSYSTDTQYF.